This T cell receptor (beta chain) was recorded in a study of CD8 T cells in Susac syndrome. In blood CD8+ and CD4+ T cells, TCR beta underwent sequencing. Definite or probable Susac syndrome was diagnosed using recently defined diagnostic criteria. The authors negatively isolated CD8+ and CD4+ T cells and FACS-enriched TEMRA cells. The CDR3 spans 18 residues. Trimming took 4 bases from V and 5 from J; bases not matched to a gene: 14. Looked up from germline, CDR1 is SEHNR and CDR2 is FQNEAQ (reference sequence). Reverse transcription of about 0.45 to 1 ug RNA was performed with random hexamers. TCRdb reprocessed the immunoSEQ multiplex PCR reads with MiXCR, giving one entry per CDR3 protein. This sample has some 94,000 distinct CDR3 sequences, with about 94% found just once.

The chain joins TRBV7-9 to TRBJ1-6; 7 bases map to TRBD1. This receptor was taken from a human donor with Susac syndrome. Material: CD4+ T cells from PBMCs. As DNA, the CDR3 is TGTGCCAGCAGCTCACTTTCACGGCCGGGACAGCATAATTCACCCCTCCACTTT. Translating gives CASSSLSRPGQHNSPLHF.